This T cell receptor beta chain was retrieved from a study of cytomegalovirus exposure and HLA in healthy donors. Notes on this clone: Antigen unknown.

The PCR employed 60 Vbeta primers together with 13 Jbeta primers. Here immunoSEQ multiplex PCR was the method, and the copy in TCRdb shows in-frame clones only, minus some. This table holds about 64,000 clones. Findings and limits, study-wide: Most of the CMV-associated TCR beta chains (in a later analysis) appeared to be HLA-restricted.

Specimen: PBMCs. The sequence derives from a woman between 18 and 30 years old in good health and CMV-seronegative.

The CDR3: CASSVGTSATYEQYF. CDR3 sequence (DNA): TGTGCCAGCAGCGTCGGGACTAGCGCCACCTACGAGCAGTACTTC. This sequence joins TRBV9 and TRBJ2-7, with 10 bases aligning to TRBD2. J lost 2 bases, V lost 2 bases, and 4 bases had no gene match. Germline CDR1 SGDLS, CDR2 YYNGEE. The CDR3 is 15 residues long.